The 14 T cell receptor beta chains listed next were all sequenced from one sample in a study of blood T cell repertoires in COVID-19. The table came from immunoSEQ multiplex PCR; TCRdb's copy has only in-frame clones and leaves some out. This sample has over 85,000 clones, with about 80% found just once. The source material was peripheral blood. The receptors were gathered from a man in his 70s with acute or convalescent COVID-19.

Here the CDR3 reads CASSVGISGRAKDTQYF. CDR3 DNA: TGTGCCAGCTCGGTCGGGATTAGCGGGAGGGCCAAAGATACGCAGTATTTT. The chain uses TRBV18 and TRBJ2-3, with 11 nucleotides matching TRBD2. Germline CDR1 reads KGHSH; CDR2 reads LQKENI. The CDR3 runs 17 residues. The ends lost 6 bases at V and 5 bases at J; junction bases unmatched: 13. Complete variable domain (other parts from reference TRBV18 and TRBJ2-3): NAGVMQNPRHLVRRRGQEARLRCSPMKGHSHVYWYRQLPEEGLKFMVYLQKENIIDESGMPKERFSAEFPKEGPSILRIQQVVRGDSAAYFCASSVGISGRAKDTQYFGPGTRLTVL.

This chain uses TRBV11-2 with TRBJ1-2; D is perhaps TRBD1 (5 bases). V gave up 5 bases and J gave up 3 bases, with 10 bases separating them. Germline assignment: CDR1 SGHAT and CDR2 FQNNGV. This CDR3 has 13 residues. CDR3 bases: TGTGCCAGCAGCACCGACAGATACTATGGCTACACCTTC. The encoded protein is CASSTDRYYGYTF. Filled out from reference TRBV11-2 and TRBJ1-2, the complete variable domain reads EAGVAQSPRYKIIEKRQSVAFWCNPISGHATLYWYQQILGQGPKLLIQFQNNGVVDDSQLPKDRFSAERLKGVDSTLKIQPAKLEDSAVYLCASSTDRYYGYTFGSGTRLTVV.

The chain recombines TRBV5-4 with TRBJ2-1; 8 positions match TRBD2. Germline trimming cut 1 base from V and 2 bases from J; bases unmatched to any gene: 2. The V gene's germline CDR1 is SGHNT and CDR2 YYREEE (reference sequence). The CDR3 length is 15 residues. In DNA form, the CDR3 reads TGTGCCAGCAGCTTGAGCGGGAGACCCTACAATGAGCAGTTCTTC. This encodes CASSLSGRPYNEQFF. The full variable domain, rest sourced from reference TRBV5-4 and TRBJ2-1, is ETGVTQSPTHLIKTRGQQVTLRCSSQSGHNTVSWYQQALGQGPQFIFQYYREEENGRGNFPPRFSGLQFPNYSSELNVNALELDDSALYLCASSLSGRPYNEQFFGPGTRLTVL.

This clone has just a few counts. V and J are TRBV4-3 and TRBJ1-6; D is ambiguous. The CDR3 is made up of 18 amino acids. The V gene's germline CDR1 is LGHNA and CDR2 YSLEER. V lost 0 bases and J 10 bases, leaving 22 bases between the germline ends. As DNA, the CDR3 is TGCGCCAGCAGCCAAGATCTTGGCTCAAAGGGAGGTGGGTCACCCCTCCACTTT. Its translation: CASSQDLGSKGGGSPLHF.

This chain connects TRBV2 to TRBJ1-2, with 8 bases identical to TRBD1. V lost 8 bases and J lost 8; bases outside the gene matches: 10. The CDR3 spans 13 residues. Germline CDR1 and CDR2: SNHLY and FYNNEI. CDR3 loop: CASSTGVTGGYTF. CDR3 coding DNA: TGTGCCAGCTCGACAGGGGTTACCGGGGGCTACACCTTC.

The chain links TRBV18 to TRBJ2-1; D not certain. CDR3 length: 14 residues. With 3 bases removed from V and 0 bases from J, the gap between germline ends came to 6 bases. Germline V gives CDR1 KGHSH, CDR2 LQKENI. CDR3 sequence: CASSPGSSYNEQFF. The DNA for the CDR3 is TGTGCCAGCTCACCTGGTAGCTCCTACAATGAGCAGTTCTTC.

V gene TRBV5-8 combines with J gene TRBJ2-5; 7 bases match TRBD2. The CDR3 runs to 15 residues. The germline V gene has CDR1 SGHTS and CDR2 YDEGEE. V gave up 0 bases and J gave up 5 bases; unmatched junction bases: 7. CDR3 bases: TGTGCCAGCAGCTTGGCTGGACTAGGGATCGAGACCCAGTACTTC. Its translation is CASSLAGLGIETQYF.

This clone appeared a few times. The chain uses TRBV28 and TRBJ2-7; D is possibly TRBD2 (5 bases). The CDR3 loop spans 14 amino acids. The V gene lost 6 bases and the J gene lost 2 bases, with 14 bases spanning the gap. Looked up from germline, CDR1 is MDHEN and CDR2 is SYDVKM. DNA for the CDR3: TGTGCCAGCAGCCCCCGAGGGCCTCCCTACGAGCAGTACTTC. Encoded protein: CASSPRGPPYEQYF. The complete variable domain, with remaining parts taken from reference TRBV28 and TRBJ2-7, reads DVKVTQSSRYLVKRTGEKVFLECVQDMDHENMFWYRQDPGLGLRLIYFSYDVKMKEKGDIPEGYSVSREKKERFSLILESASTNQTSMYLCASSPRGPPYEQYFGPGTRLTVT.

This clone occurred once. V usage is TRBV30 and J usage is TRBJ1-5; D is possibly TRBD1 (6 bases). This CDR3 has 13 amino acids. V lost 0 bases and J lost 7, with 10 bases in between. CDR1 and CDR2 (germline): GTSNPN, SVGIG (reference sequence). CDR3 sequence reads: CAWSVGGRQPQHF. The CDR3 coding sequence is TGTGCCTGGAGTGTAGGGGGTAGGCAGCCCCAGCATTTT. Drawing the rest from reference TRBV30 and TRBJ1-5, the complete variable domain is SQTIHQWPATLVQPVGSPLSLECTVEGTSNPNLYWYRQAAGRGLQLLFYSVGIGQISSEVPQNLSASRPQDRQFILSSKKLLLSDSGFYLCAWSVGGRQPQHFGDGTRLSIL.

This chain links TRBV10-3 with TRBJ1-6, with D possibly TRBD1 on 6 matching bases. Germline CDR1 is ENHRY and CDR2 is SYGVKD. V was cut by 4 bases and J by 8 bases, with 9 bases left in between. The CDR3 runs to 13 residues. The CDR3, as DNA: TGTGCCATCAGTGGGACAGTGGATTCACCCCTCCACTTT. Amino acid sequence: CAISGTVDSPLHF.

This clone was seen once. The V call is TRBV5-8, the J call TRBJ1-1; tentative D call: TRBD1 (5 bases). This CDR3 spans 13 amino acids. Trimming took 3 bases from V and 6 from J, leaving 12 bases between them. Germline V CDR1 and CDR2: SGHTS, YDEGEE. The CDR3 DNA sequence: TGTGCCAGCAGCTGGGACTCGAGGGCTGAAGCTTTCTTT. As protein: CASSWDSRAEAFF.

The CDR3 coding sequence is TGTGCCAGCAGCTCTATAAGGACAGACTTCTATGGCTACACCTTC. This gives the protein CASSSIRTDFYGYTF. This chain links TRBV6-5 with TRBJ1-2; possibly TRBD1 for D (6 bases). Per the germline V gene, CDR1 is MNHEY and CDR2 is SVGAGI. V lost 6 bases, J lost 4 bases, and 18 bases lay in between. The CDR3 contains 15 residues.

The chain couples TRBV18 to TRBJ2-1; 9 nucleotides match TRBD1. Germline V gives CDR1 KGHSH, CDR2 LQKENI. The J segment lost 4 bases and the V segment lost 4 bases, leaving 5 bases of the junction unmatched. The CDR3 totals 15 residues. Here the CDR3 reads CASSLAGTGYNEQFF. CDR3 bases: TGTGCCAGCTCACTCGCCGGGACAGGGTACAATGAGCAGTTCTTC.

The rearrangement joins TRBV28 to TRBJ2-1; D perhaps matches TRBD1 (5 bases). CDR3 length equals 15 residues. Trimming took 3 bases from V and 2 from J, leaving 11 bases between them. Germline CDR1 MDHEN, CDR2 SYDVKM. The CDR3 sequence is CASSFNRGTYNEQFF. The CDR3 region has the DNA TGTGCCAGCAGTTTCAATAGGGGAACCTACAATGAGCAGTTCTTC.